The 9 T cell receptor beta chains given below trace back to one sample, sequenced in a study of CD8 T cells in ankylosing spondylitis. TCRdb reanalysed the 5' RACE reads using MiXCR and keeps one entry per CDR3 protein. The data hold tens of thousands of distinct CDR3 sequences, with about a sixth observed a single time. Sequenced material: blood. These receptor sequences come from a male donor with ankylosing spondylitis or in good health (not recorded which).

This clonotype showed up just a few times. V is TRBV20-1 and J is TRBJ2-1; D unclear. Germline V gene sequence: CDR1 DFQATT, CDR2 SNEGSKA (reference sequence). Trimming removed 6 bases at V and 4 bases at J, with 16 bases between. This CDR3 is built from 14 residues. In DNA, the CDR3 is TGCAGTGCCCCCCGACCCCCCGGGTACAATGAGCAGTTCTTC. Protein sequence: CSAPRPPGYNEQFF.

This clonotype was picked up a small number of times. The CDR3 coding sequence is TGCAGTCGAACTCGGGTGAACACTGAAGCTTTCTTT. The encoded protein is CSRTRVNTEAFF. The J gene is TRBJ1-1, the V gene TRBV20-1; D call uncertain. The CDR3 is 12 amino acids. V was clipped by 8 bases and J by 0 bases, with 10 bases between them. Germline V gene data show CDR1 as DFQATT and CDR2 as SNEGSKA (reference sequence).

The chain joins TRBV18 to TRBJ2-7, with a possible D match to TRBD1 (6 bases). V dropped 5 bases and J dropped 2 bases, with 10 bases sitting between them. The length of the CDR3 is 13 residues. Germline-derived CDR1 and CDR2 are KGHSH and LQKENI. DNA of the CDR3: TGTGCCAGCTCATCCCGGGACACCTACGAGCAGTACGTC. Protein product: CASSSRDTYEQYV.

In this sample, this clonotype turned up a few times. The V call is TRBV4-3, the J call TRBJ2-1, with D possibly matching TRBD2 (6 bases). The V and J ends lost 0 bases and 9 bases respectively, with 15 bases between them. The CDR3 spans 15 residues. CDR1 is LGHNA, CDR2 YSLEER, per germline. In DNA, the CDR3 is TGCGCCAGCAGCCAAGATCGGGCGGGAATTGTTGAGCAGTTCTTC. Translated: CASSQDRAGIVEQFF.

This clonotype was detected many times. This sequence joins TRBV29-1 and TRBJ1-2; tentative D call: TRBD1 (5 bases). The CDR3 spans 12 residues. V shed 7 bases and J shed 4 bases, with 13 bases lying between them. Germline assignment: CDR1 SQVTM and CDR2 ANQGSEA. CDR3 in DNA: TGCAGCGGGGACGACGGAGCCTATGGCTACACCTTC. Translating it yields CSGDDGAYGYTF.

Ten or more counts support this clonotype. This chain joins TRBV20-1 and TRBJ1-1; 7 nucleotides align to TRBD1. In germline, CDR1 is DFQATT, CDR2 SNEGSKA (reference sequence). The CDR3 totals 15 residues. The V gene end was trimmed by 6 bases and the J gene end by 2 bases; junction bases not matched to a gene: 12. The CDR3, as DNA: TGCAGTGCGACGATAATGGGACAGATAAACACTGAAGCTTTCTTT. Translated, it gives CSATIMGQINTEAFF.

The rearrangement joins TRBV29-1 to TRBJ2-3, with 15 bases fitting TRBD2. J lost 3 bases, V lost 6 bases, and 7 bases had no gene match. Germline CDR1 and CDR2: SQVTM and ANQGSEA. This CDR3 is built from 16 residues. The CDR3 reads CSVRGLAGGNTDTQYF. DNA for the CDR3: TGCAGCGTCCGCGGACTAGCGGGGGGGAATACAGATACGCAGTATTTT.

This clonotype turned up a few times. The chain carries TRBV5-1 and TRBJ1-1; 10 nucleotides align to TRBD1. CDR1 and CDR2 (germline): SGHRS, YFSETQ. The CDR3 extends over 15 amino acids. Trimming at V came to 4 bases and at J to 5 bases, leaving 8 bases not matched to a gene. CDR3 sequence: CASSGGTGVGTEAFF. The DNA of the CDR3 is TGCGCCAGCAGCGGGGGGACAGGGGTGGGGACTGAAGCTTTCTTT.

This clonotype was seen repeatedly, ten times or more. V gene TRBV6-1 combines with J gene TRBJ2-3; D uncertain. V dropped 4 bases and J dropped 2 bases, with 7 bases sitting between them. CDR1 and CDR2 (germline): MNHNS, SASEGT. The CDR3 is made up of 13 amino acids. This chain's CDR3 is CASSVGFTDTQYF. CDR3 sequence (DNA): TGTGCCAGCAGTGTGGGGTTCACAGATACGCAGTATTTT.